This T cell receptor (beta chain) comes out of a study of Tregs in tolerant kidney transplant recipients. Whole-study context: Mixed chimerism was transient after nonmyeloablative marrow transplants from related graft donors.

General study findings and limits: Biological reproducibility was not directly addressed in this study. Findings come from small patient numbers and require larger validation. For some patients, primers changed over time, blocking nucleotide-level comparison.

Remarks on this clone: Its antigen is as yet unknown. The read ends 3 residues early relative to the CDR3; the germline J gene fills the gap.

Trimming removed 5 bases from V and 9 bases from J, with 14 bases in between. Germline CDR1 is MNHEY and CDR2 is SVGEGT. This CDR3 spans 13 amino acids. Generated by immunoSEQ multiplex PCR, the TCRdb table keeps only in-frame clones and is missing some. This sample lists 30,000 or so clones; its ten largest clones have around an eighth. V usage is TRBV6-2 or TRBV6-3 and J usage is TRBJ2-1, with a possible D match to TRBD2 (6 bases). The sample consisted of CD8+ T cells from blood, taken before the transplant. This TCR derives from a human donor who received a combined kidney and bone marrow transplant. The CDR3 loop reads CASSTRLEGEQFF. The sequenced part of the CDR3 DNA is TGTGCCAGCAGTACCCGACTAGAAGGTGAG.